Listed here is a single TCR beta chain. Its antigen is currently unknown. The sample belongs to a study of T-cell reconstitution after alpha-beta-depleted transplantation in children. Study-wide points: High day-60 TCRbeta diversity in some patients came from surviving recipient T cells and thymic progenitors. The study reportedly traced alpha-beta T cells about two months after transplant to several hundred expanded graft clones.

The TCRbeta library incorporated unique molecular identifiers. Each CDR3 protein is one row after TCRdb ran MiXCR on the PCR reads. The sample includes approximately 430,000 distinct CDR3 sequences, about a sixth of them seen just once. Trimming shortened V by 1 base and J by 4 bases, and 9 bases separated the two germline ends. The CDR3 loop spans 14 amino acids. Germline V gives CDR1 SGHTA, CDR2 FQGNSA. The material sequenced was PBMCs, mostly from graft donor cells, taken 360 days after TCRalphabeta/CD19-depleted stem cell transplant. The rearrangement joins TRBV7-2 to TRBJ2-3; D gene uncertain. This receptor was identified in a boy under two years old who had a stem cell transplant for Wiskott-Aldrich syndrome, so the T cells may come from the graft donor. CDR3 nucleotides: TGTGCCAGCAGCTTAGACCCTAGATCAGATACGCAGTATTTT. As protein: CASSLDPRSDTQYF.